The 16 T cell receptor beta chains presented below share a single source sample, sequenced in a study of yellow fever vaccine responses in identical twins. TCRdb re-called the RT-PCR reads through MiXCR, storing one row per CDR3 protein. Here the sample spans 15,000 to 20,000 distinct CDR3 sequences, about 65% being singletons. Sequences were derived from T cells from blood (PBMCs), unsorted or a sorted subset (not recorded which), sampled before or after yellow fever vaccination (not recorded which). Receptor source: a young woman who received the yellow fever vaccine.

This clonotype occurred a few times. V is TRBV4-2 and J is TRBJ2-7; TRBD2 is a possible D gene (6 bases). Between the trimmed V and J ends, which lost 4 bases and 0 bases, there was a span of 19 bases. The CDR3 extends over 17 amino acids. Germline V gives CDR1 LGHNA, CDR2 YNFKEQ. The CDR3 spells CASSPPFAGKSSYEQYF. CDR3 nucleotides: TGTGCCAGCAGCCCCCCCTTTGCGGGGAAAAGCTCCTACGAGCAGTACTTC.

The rearrangement links TRBV11-2 to TRBJ2-7; possible D gene TRBD1, 5 bases. This CDR3 has 13 amino acids. V lost 5 bases and J lost 6, with 14 bases in between. Germline assignment: CDR1 SGHAT and CDR2 FQNNGV. The CDR3 bases are TGTGCCAGCAGCCCCCAACGCACAGGCGAGCAGTACTTC. It is translated as CASSPQRTGEQYF.

This rearrangement joins TRBV20-1 to TRBJ2-1; 9 bases map to TRBD2. Germline-derived CDR1 and CDR2 are DFQATT and SNEGSKA (reference sequence). V shed 4 bases, J shed 4 bases, and the junction held 2 bases outside the gene matches. This CDR3 is 13 amino acids long. CDR3 nucleotides: TGCAGTGCTACTAGCGGGACTTACAATGAGCAGTTCTTC. Its protein is CSATSGTYNEQFF.

The chain has TRBV29-1 and TRBJ1-1; no clear D gene. Germline lookup yields CDR1 SQVTM and CDR2 ANQGSEA. This CDR3 region has 12 residues. The V end was cut by 7 bases, the J end by 2 bases, with 11 bases between. CDR3 sequence (DNA): TGCAGCGGAGGATGGCGTAACACTGAAGCTTTCTTT. Its translation: CSGGWRNTEAFF.

This chain uses TRBV2 with TRBJ2-1; the D gene could be TRBD1 or TRBD2 (5 bases each). Germline CDR1 is SNHLY and CDR2 is FYNNEI. V lost 3 bases to trimming and J lost 3 bases, with 12 bases between them. This CDR3 spans 15 amino acids. Here the CDR3 reads CASSDEGSGYNEQFF. In DNA form, the CDR3 reads TGTGCCAGCAGTGACGAGGGGTCAGGCTACAATGAGCAGTTCTTC.

The chain employs TRBV19 and TRBJ2-1; 11 positions match TRBD2. The CDR3 covers 17 residues. Germline V gene sequence: CDR1 LNHDA, CDR2 SQIVND (reference sequence). V gave up 3 bases and J gave up 4 bases; unmatched junction bases: 8. The CDR3 here is CASSMGTGTSGYNEQFF. In DNA, the CDR3 is TGTGCCAGTAGTATGGGTACCGGGACTAGCGGATACAATGAGCAGTTCTTC.

This clonotype was counted a single time. The rearrangement uses TRBV12-3 or TRBV12-4 and TRBJ1-5; D uncertain. V lost 3 bases and J lost 3, with 15 bases in between. The CDR3 runs to 16 residues. In DNA form, the CDR3 reads TGTGCCAGCAGTTTCGGGGTCGGGCAGTCCAATCAGCCCCAGCATTTT. This translates into CASSFGVGQSNQPQHF.

The chain is built from TRBV11-1 and TRBJ2-4, with 7 nucleotides matching TRBD1. Germline CDR1 and CDR2: SGHAT and FQDESV (reference sequence). The CDR3 covers 16 residues. The trim removed 7 bases at V and 0 bases at J, leaving 9 bases unmatched. CDR3 coding DNA: TGTGCCAGCACCCTATACAGGGGCCTAGCCAAAAACATTCAGTACTTC. Translation: CASTLYRGLAKNIQYF.

The V call is TRBV2, the J call TRBJ1-1; 9 nucleotides align to TRBD1. The CDR3 covers 14 residues. In germline, CDR1 is SNHLY, CDR2 FYNNEI. V shed 5 bases and J 3 bases; nucleotides not matched to a gene: 4. CDR3 amino acids: CASSKQGADTEAFF. The CDR3 DNA follows: TGTGCCAGCAGTAAACAGGGGGCTGACACTGAAGCTTTCTTT.

The chain couples TRBV11-1 to TRBJ2-7; TRBD2 matches at 8 bases. The ends lost 5 bases at V and 4 bases at J; junction bases unmatched: 10. This CDR3 contains 15 residues. In germline, CDR1 is SGHAT, CDR2 FQDESV (reference sequence). In DNA, the CDR3 is TGTGCCAGCAGCCCCCGGAGTAGCGGGATATACGAGCAGTACTTC. Translation: CASSPRSSGIYEQYF.

This clonotype was observed a single time. V and J are TRBV18 and TRBJ1-1, with D perhaps matching TRBD1 (5 bases). CDR3 length: 16 residues. V was cut by 2 bases and J by 0 bases, with 13 bases left in between. Per the germline V gene, CDR1 is KGHSH and CDR2 is LQKENI. CDR3 residues: CASSPNTGTLNTEAFF. The CDR3 nucleotides are TGTGCCAGCTCACCAAACACCGGGACCCTGAACACTGAAGCTTTCTTT.

The V gene is TRBV4-3, the J gene TRBJ2-7; D is perhaps TRBD2 (5 bases). Looked up from germline, CDR1 is LGHNA and CDR2 is YSLEER. The CDR3 extends over 14 amino acids. V gave up 0 bases and J gave up 3 bases, with 9 bases separating them. The CDR3 spells CASSQEPGFYEQYF. The DNA for the CDR3 is TGCGCCAGCAGCCAAGAACCGGGGTTCTACGAGCAGTACTTC.

The V and J genes are TRBV18 and TRBJ1-3, with 12 nucleotides matching TRBD1. V was clipped by 8 bases and J by 7 bases; unmatched bases: 6. This CDR3 comprises 14 residues. Germline lookup yields CDR1 KGHSH and CDR2 LQKENI. CDR3 sequence: CASRGDRGLNTIYF. The CDR3 nucleotides read TGTGCCAGCCGAGGGGACAGGGGGCTGAACACCATATATTTT.

V and J are TRBV15 and TRBJ2-1; 7 bases are a match to TRBD2. J gave up 6 bases and V 3 bases, and 8 bases lay outside the gene matches. The V gene's germline CDR1 is LNHNV and CDR2 YYDKDF (reference sequence). The CDR3 contains 15 residues. Here the CDR3 DNA reads TGTGCCACCAGCAGGTCGGGTAGCGGGTTCAATGAGCAGTTCTTC. Amino acids: CATSRSGSGFNEQFF.

The CDR3 protein is CASSGSSGTENQPQHF. The CDR3 DNA follows: TGTGCCAGCAGTGGCTCGTCCGGGACAGAGAATCAGCCCCAGCATTTT. The V call is TRBV6-4, the J call TRBJ1-5, with 7 nucleotides matching TRBD1. From germline, CDR1 is MRHNA and CDR2 SNTAGT. V lost 4 bases to trimming and J lost 4 bases; unmatched junction nucleotides: 10. This CDR3 comprises 16 residues.

The chain couples TRBV5-1 to TRBJ2-1; TRBD2 agrees at 11 bases. The CDR3 runs to 15 residues. Trimming removed 6 bases from V and 6 bases from J; junction bases left unmatched: 8. Germline values: CDR1 SGHRS, CDR2 YFSETQ. CDR3 protein: CASNQLAGDFNEQFF. The CDR3 region has the DNA TGCGCCAGCAACCAACTAGCGGGGGATTTCAATGAGCAGTTCTTC. Filled out from reference TRBV5-1 and TRBJ2-1, the complete variable domain reads KAGVTQTPRYLIKTRGQQVTLSCSPISGHRSVSWYQQTPGQGLQFLFEYFSETQRNKGNFPGRFSGRQFSNSRSEMNVSTLELGDSALYLCASNQLAGDFNEQFFGPGTRLTVL.